This TCR beta chain was obtained from a study of beta chain features in type 1 diabetes. For the study at large: Sorted cells examined across all samples numbered more than 100 million. Whole-study results and caveats: Among patients, naive, central memory and Treg TCRB repertoires appeared more similar than among healthy donors. VDJ junctions from type 1 diabetes patients carried fewer insertions and larger deletions.

Isolated RNA was reverse transcribed in full, so expressed TCRB transcripts were sequenced. Data came from immunoSEQ multiplex PCR; TCRdb stores just in-frame clones and leaves some out. This table holds approximately 340,000 clones, more than 13% found once. In the case of this clone: Its target is not known.

The sample taken for sequencing was naive CD4+ T cells from blood. The origin of this receptor is a woman aged 18-30 years in good health.

CDR3 protein: CASTGWGLYEQYF. In nucleotides, the CDR3 is TGTGCCTCGACAGGGTGGGGGTTGTACGAGCAGTACTTC. The chain joins TRBV30 to TRBJ2-7; 7 nucleotides agree with TRBD1. CDR3 length: 13 residues. Germline values: CDR1 GTSNPN, CDR2 SVGIG (reference sequence). Losses at the gene ends were 7 bases for V and 4 bases for J; bases not matched to a gene: 10.